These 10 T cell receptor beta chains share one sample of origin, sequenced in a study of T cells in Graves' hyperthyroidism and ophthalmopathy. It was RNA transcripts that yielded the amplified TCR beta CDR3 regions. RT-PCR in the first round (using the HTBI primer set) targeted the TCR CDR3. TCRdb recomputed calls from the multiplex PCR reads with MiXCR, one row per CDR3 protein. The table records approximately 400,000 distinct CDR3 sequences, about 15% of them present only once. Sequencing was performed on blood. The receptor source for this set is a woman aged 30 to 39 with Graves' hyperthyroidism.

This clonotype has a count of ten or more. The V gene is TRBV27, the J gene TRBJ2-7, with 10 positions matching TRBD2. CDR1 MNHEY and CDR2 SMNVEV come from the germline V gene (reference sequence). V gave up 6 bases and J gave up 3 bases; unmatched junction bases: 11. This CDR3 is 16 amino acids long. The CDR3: CASRPSPGLASYEQYF. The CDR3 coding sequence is TGTGCCAGCAGACCCAGTCCGGGACTAGCGAGCTACGAGCAGTACTTC.

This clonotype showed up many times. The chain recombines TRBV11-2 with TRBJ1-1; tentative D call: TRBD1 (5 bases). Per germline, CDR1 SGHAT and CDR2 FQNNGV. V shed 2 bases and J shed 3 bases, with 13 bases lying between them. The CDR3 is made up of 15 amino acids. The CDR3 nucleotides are TGTGCCAGCAGCTTATTCGGGGGGGGAGACACTGAAGCTTTCTTT. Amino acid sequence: CASSLFGGGDTEAFF. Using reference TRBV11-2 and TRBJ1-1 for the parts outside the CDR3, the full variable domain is EAGVAQSPRYKIIEKRQSVAFWCNPISGHATLYWYQQILGQGPKLLIQFQNNGVVDDSQLPKDRFSAERLKGVDSTLKIQPAKLEDSAVYLCASSLFGGGDTEAFFGQGTRLTVV.

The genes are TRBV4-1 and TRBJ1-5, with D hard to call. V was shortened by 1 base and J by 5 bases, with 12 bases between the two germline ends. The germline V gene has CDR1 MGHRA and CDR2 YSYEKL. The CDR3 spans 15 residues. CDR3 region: CASSQVGTDHQPQHF. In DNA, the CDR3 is TGCGCCAGCAGCCAAGTCGGTACTGATCATCAGCCCCAGCATTTT.

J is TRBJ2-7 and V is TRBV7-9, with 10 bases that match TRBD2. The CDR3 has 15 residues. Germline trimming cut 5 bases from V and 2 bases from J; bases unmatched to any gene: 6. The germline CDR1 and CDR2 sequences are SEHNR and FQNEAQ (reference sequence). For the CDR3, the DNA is TGTGCCAGCAGCCGGCGGACTAGCGGAGCCTACGAGCAGTACTTC. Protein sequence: CASSRRTSGAYEQYF.

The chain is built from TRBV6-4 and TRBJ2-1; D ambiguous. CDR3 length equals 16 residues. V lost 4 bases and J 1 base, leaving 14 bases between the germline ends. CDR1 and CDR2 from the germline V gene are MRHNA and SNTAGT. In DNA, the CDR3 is TGTGCCAGCAGTGTAGATAGTTATATGTCCTACAATGAGCAGTTCTTC. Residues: CASSVDSYMSYNEQFF.

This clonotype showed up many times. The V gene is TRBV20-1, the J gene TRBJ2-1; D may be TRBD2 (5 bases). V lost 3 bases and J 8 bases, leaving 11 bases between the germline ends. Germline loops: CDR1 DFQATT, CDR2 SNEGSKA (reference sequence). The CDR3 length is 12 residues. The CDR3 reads CSASTTMDEQFF. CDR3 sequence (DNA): TGCAGTGCTAGTACGACTATGGATGAGCAGTTCTTC.

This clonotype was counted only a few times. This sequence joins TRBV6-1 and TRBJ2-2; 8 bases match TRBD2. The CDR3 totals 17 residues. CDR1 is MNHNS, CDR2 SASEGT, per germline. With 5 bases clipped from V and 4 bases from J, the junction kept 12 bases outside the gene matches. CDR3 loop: CASSYGPGRAGTGELFF. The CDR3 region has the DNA TGTGCCAGCAGTTACGGCCCCGGGAGGGCCGGCACCGGGGAGCTGTTTTTT.

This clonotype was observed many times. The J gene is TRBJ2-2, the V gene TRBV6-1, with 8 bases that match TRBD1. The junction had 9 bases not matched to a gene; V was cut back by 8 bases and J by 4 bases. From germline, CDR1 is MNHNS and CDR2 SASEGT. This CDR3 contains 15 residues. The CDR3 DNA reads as TGTGCCAGCCTGGACAGGGCCTTGAGCACCGGGGAGCTGTTTTTT. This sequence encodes CASLDRALSTGELFF.

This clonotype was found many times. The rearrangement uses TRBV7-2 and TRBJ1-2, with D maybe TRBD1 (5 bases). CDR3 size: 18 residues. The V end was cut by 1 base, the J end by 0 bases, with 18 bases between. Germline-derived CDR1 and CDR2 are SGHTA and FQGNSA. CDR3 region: CASSLGGRGNPANYGYTF. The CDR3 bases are TGTGCCAGCAGCTTAGGAGGAAGGGGTAACCCAGCTAACTATGGCTACACCTTC.

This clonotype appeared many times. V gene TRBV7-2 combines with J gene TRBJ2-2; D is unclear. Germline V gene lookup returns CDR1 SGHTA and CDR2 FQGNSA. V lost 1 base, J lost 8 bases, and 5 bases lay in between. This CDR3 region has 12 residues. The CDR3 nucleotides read TGTGCCAGCAGCTTAGACTTAGGGGAGCTGTTTTTT. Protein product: CASSLDLGELFF.